The 28 T cell receptor beta chains in this list originate from one sample, sequenced in a study of metastatic and nonmetastatic thyroid tumors. With MiXCR, TCRdb reprocessed the PCR reads. This sample has about 5,000 clones; over 25% occur once, and the top ten carry approximately 17%. Thyroid surgery was performed in patients who had received no treatment beforehand. Sequenced sample: adjacent normal tissue. The receptors shown here come from a female donor with papillary thyroid cancer or a benign thyroid nodule (not recorded which). Some clones in this sample may be carry-over from other donors' samples.

This chain uses TRBV27 with TRBJ2-2; possibly TRBD1 for D (5 bases). The ends were cut back, 2 bases at V and 1 base at J, with 5 bases in the middle. CDR1 MNHEY and CDR2 SMNVEV come from the germline V gene (reference sequence). The CDR3 is made up of 14 amino acids. CDR3 sequence (DNA): TGTGCCAGCAGTTTACAGGGGAACACCGGGGAGCTGTTTTTT. Residues: CASSLQGNTGELFF.

In its sample, this clone was seen a few times. Just one base apart from a much larger clone, this may be a read error. Other DNA sequences in this specimen translate into the identical CDR3. This chain uses TRBV30 with TRBJ2-6; tentatively, D is TRBD2 (7 bases). CDR3 size: 14 residues. CDR1 is GTSNPN, CDR2 SVGIG, per germline (reference sequence). This chain's CDR3 is CAWMGGGGANVLTF. Here the CDR3 DNA reads TGTGCCTGGATGGGGGGAGGGGGAGCCAACGTCCTGACCTTC.

This clone was seen more than once but under ten times. This clone may be a read error of a much larger clone one base away. Within the sample, other DNA sequences also encode this same CDR3. This chain joins TRBV6-1 and TRBJ2-1, with a possible D match to TRBD2 (7 bases). CDR3 size: 11 residues. Germline lookup yields CDR1 MNHNS and CDR2 SASEGT. The germline V and J ends were trimmed by 10 bases and 5 bases, with 9 bases remaining between them. The CDR3 DNA sequence: TGTGCCACGGGGGGCGACAATGAGCAGTTCTTC. It encodes CATGGDNEQFF.

This chain connects TRBV6-2 or TRBV6-3 to TRBJ2-7; 11 nucleotides line up with TRBD2. The CDR3 covers 17 residues. Trimming cost V 6 bases and J 3 bases; bases outside gene matches: 13. The germline V gene encodes CDR1 MNHEY and CDR2 SVGEGT. The CDR3 region is CASSQGLAVHGRYEQYF. Written as DNA, the CDR3 is TGTGCCAGCAGCCAGGGACTAGCGGTCCACGGACGCTACGAGCAGTACTTC.

The chain recombines TRBV20-1 with TRBJ2-7; the match to TRBD2 covers 7 bases. This CDR3 region has 13 residues. Germline V lookup: CDR1 DFQATT, CDR2 SNEGSKA (reference sequence). After removal of 4 bases from V and 3 bases from J, the junction contained 6 bases not matched to a gene. CDR3 sequence reads: CSAISGLHYEQYF. DNA for the CDR3: TGCAGTGCTATCTCGGGACTACACTACGAGCAGTACTTC.

The CDR3 region has the DNA TGTGCCAGCAGTTATACCGGGACAGAAGAGACCCAGTACTTC. Translating it yields CASSYTGTEETQYF. V is TRBV12-3 or TRBV12-4 and J is TRBJ2-5; 7 bases agree with TRBD1. V was pared by 4 bases and J by 3 bases, with 5 bases of the junction left unmatched. CDR3 size: 14 residues.

V is TRBV7-3 and J is TRBJ1-5; perhaps TRBD1 as D (5 bases). This CDR3 spans 16 amino acids. CDR1 is SGHTA, CDR2 FQGTGA, per germline. V was cut by 2 bases and J by 4 bases, with 15 bases left in between. This CDR3 is CASSLGAGSLNQPQHF. CDR3 bases: TGTGCCAGCAGCTTAGGGGCAGGGAGCCTAAATCAGCCCCAGCATTTT.

This chain connects TRBV6-2 or TRBV6-3 to TRBJ2-7; 8 nucleotides agree with TRBD2. The germline V gene has CDR1 MNHEY and CDR2 SVGEGT. The V segment lost 2 bases and the J segment 3 bases; nucleotides outside the gene matches: 9. This CDR3 is built from 16 residues. DNA for the CDR3: TGTGCCAGCAGTTACCCCGCGGGGGGATACCTCTACGAGCAGTACTTC. Translated: CASSYPAGGYLYEQYF.

CDR3 nucleotides: TGTGCCAGCAGTGAGCAGTGGGAAAATCAGGGCTACACCTTC. Translated, it gives CASSEQWENQGYTF. The chain combines TRBV6-1 with TRBJ1-2; D uncertain. Germline-derived CDR1 and CDR2 are MNHNS and SASEGT. The V and J ends lost 3 bases and 8 bases respectively, with 16 bases between them. There are 14 residues in the CDR3.

Turning to this clone: A read error may produce the germline difference seen at one junction end. The chain has TRBV2 and TRBJ1-3, with D possibly TRBD1 on 5 matching bases. The CDR3 sequence is 13 residues long. From germline, CDR1 is SNHLY and CDR2 FYNNEI. CDR3 sequence: CASRMTDGNTIYF. In DNA, the CDR3 is TGTGCCAGCAGGATGACAGACGGAAACACCATATACTTT.

Sample share makes this clone hyperexpanded. This sequence joins TRBV27 and TRBJ1-1, with D tentatively TRBD1 (5 bases). This CDR3 is built from 16 residues. The V gene's germline CDR1 is MNHEY and CDR2 SMNVEV (reference sequence). V was pared by 6 bases and J by 0 bases, with 17 bases between. CDR3 residues: CASRGTGGGMNTEAFF. DNA of the CDR3: TGTGCCAGCAGGGGAACAGGCGGCGGGATGAACACTGAAGCTTTCTTT.

This clone is judged large. At the DNA level, this CDR3 is encoded by other sequences in the same sample as well. V gene TRBV28 combines with J gene TRBJ1-1; D is ambiguous. Trimming shortened V by 6 bases and J by 4 bases, and 15 bases separated the two germline ends. The CDR3 is 14 residues long. Germline assignment: CDR1 MDHEN and CDR2 SYDVKM. CDR3 amino acids: CASSRRREVTEAFF. The DNA of the CDR3 is TGTGCCAGCAGCCGTAGGAGGGAGGTCACTGAAGCTTTCTTT. Drawing the rest from reference TRBV28 and TRBJ1-1, the complete variable domain is DVKVTQSSRYLVKRTGEKVFLECVQDMDHENMFWYRQDPGLGLRLIYFSYDVKMKEKGDIPEGYSVSREKKERFSLILESASTNQTSMYLCASSRRREVTEAFFGQGTRLTVV.

Sample share makes this clone medium-sized. A much more abundant neighbour one base away suggests this may be a read error. V and J are TRBV6-1 and TRBJ1-1, with D hard to call. The CDR3 totals 15 residues. The germline gives CDR1 MNHNS, CDR2 SASEGT. V gave up 6 bases and J gave up 6 bases, with 20 bases separating them. CDR3 in DNA: TGTGCCAGCAGCCCACCTTGGGCCTCTCGTTCTGAAGCTTTCTTT. It is translated as CASSPPWASRSEAFF.

This clone was seen more than once but under ten times. The chain recombines TRBV6-5 with TRBJ1-2; 10 nucleotides line up with TRBD1. V trimming: 6 bases; J trimming: 7 bases; junction bases outside the gene matches: 17. This CDR3 has 17 residues. The germline V gene has CDR1 MNHEY and CDR2 SVGAGI. The CDR3 sequence: CASSHSPKGQGVGGYTF. The CDR3 bases are TGTGCCAGCAGCCACTCACCAAAAGGACAGGGGGTTGGTGGCTACACCTTC.

The chain recombines TRBV19 with TRBJ1-1, with D perhaps matching TRBD1 (5 bases). Germline loops: CDR1 LNHDA, CDR2 SQIVND (reference sequence). The CDR3 is 15 amino acids. Trimming stripped 7 bases from V and 4 bases from J, with 19 bases between. The CDR3 DNA reads TGTGCCAGTATGTTGGGGTCCTTCGGGGGCACTGAAGCTTTCTTT. It specifies CASMLGSFGGTEAFF.

Judged by abundance, this clone is large (0.1 to 1%). The chain has TRBV6-1 and TRBJ1-1; possible D gene TRBD1, 6 bases. This CDR3 has 13 residues. The V gene lost 11 bases and the J gene lost 5 bases, with 18 bases spanning the gap. The germline gives CDR1 MNHNS, CDR2 SASEGT. The CDR3 DNA is TGTGCCGGCGCAATAGGGGGGGGGACTGAAGCTTTCTTT. Its protein product is CAGAIGGGTEAFF.

By its share, this clone is medium-sized. The chain has TRBV5-1 and TRBJ2-1; 7 nucleotides align to TRBD2. This CDR3 region has 15 residues. Unmatched junction bases numbered 5, after V lost 2 bases and J lost 3 bases. The V gene's germline CDR1 is SGHRS and CDR2 YFSETQ. This CDR3 is CASSFGAGDYNEQFF. In DNA, the CDR3 is TGCGCCAGCAGCTTCGGTGCGGGGGACTACAATGAGCAGTTCTTC. The full variable domain, completed using reference TRBV5-1 and TRBJ2-1, is KAGVTQTPRYLIKTRGQQVTLSCSPISGHRSVSWYQQTPGQGLQFLFEYFSETQRNKGNFPGRFSGRQFSNSRSEMNVSTLELGDSALYLCASSFGAGDYNEQFFGPGTRLTVL.

The V gene is TRBV4-2, the J gene TRBJ2-5; D ambiguous. CDR3 size: 15 residues. V was pared by 1 base and J by 4 bases, with 13 bases between. CDR1 LGHNA and CDR2 YNFKEQ come from the germline V gene. The CDR3, as DNA: TGTGCCAGCAGCCAAGTAGACCAAACGGGAGAGACCCAGTACTTC. As protein: CASSQVDQTGETQYF.

Judged by abundance, this clone is medium-sized. A much more abundant neighbour one base away suggests this may be a read error. The rearrangement links TRBV28 to TRBJ2-7; 8 bases map to TRBD1. Germline V gene lookup returns CDR1 MDHEN and CDR2 SYDVKM. The CDR3 is 15 residues long. Losses at the gene ends were 6 bases for V and 0 bases for J; bases not matched to a gene: 7. CDR3 in DNA: TGTGCCAGCAGCTACGGGACAGGAGGCTCCTACGAGCAGTACTTC. The encoded protein is CASSYGTGGSYEQYF. Full variable domain (missing parts from reference TRBV28 and TRBJ2-7): DVKVTQSSRYLVKRTGEKVFLECVQDMDHENMFWYRQDPGLGLRLIYFSYDVKMKEKGDIPEGYSVSREKKERFSLILESASTNQTSMYLCASSYGTGGSYEQYFGPGTRLTVT.

This chain uses TRBV2 with TRBJ2-7; maybe TRBD1 (6 bases). This CDR3 has 13 residues. The V gene's germline CDR1 is SNHLY and CDR2 FYNNEI. Trimming stripped 3 bases from V and 5 bases from J, with 11 bases between. CDR3 in amino acids: CASSEQGMNEQYF. The CDR3 coding sequence is TGTGCCAGCAGTGAGCAGGGGATGAACGAGCAGTACTTC. Drawing the rest from reference TRBV2 and TRBJ2-7, the complete variable domain is EPEVTQTPSHQVTQMGQEVILRCVPISNHLYFYWYRQILGQKVEFLVSFYNNEISEKSEIFDDQFSVERPDGSNFTLKIRSTKLEDSAMYFCASSEQGMNEQYFGPGTRLTVT.

The chain recombines TRBV24-1 with TRBJ1-2; D unresolved. This CDR3 has 14 amino acids. Trimming removed 3 bases at V and 3 bases at J, with 10 bases between. The germline gives CDR1 KGHDR, CDR2 SFDVKD. CDR3 sequence: CATSDADNYYGYTF. CDR3 DNA sequence: TGTGCCACCAGTGATGCCGACAATTACTATGGCTACACCTTC.

V and J are TRBV7-3 and TRBJ1-1; no reliable D call. The CDR3 covers 13 residues. Germline V gives CDR1 SGHTA, CDR2 FQGTGA. Trimming took off 2 bases at V and 1 base at J, with 5 bases between the two ends. CDR3 region: CASSLSSNTEAFF. For the CDR3, the DNA is TGTGCCAGCAGCTTATCATCGAACACTGAAGCTTTCTTT.

This clone was seen more than once but under ten times. This rearrangement joins TRBV6-1 to TRBJ2-1, with D possibly being TRBD2 (6 bases). The V gene lost 9 bases and the J gene lost 2 bases, with 11 bases spanning the gap. CDR3 size: 13 residues. CDR1 MNHNS and CDR2 SASEGT come from the germline V gene. The DNA of the CDR3 is TGTGCCAGTAACCTAGCGCCCTACAATGAGCAGTTCTTC. Translating gives CASNLAPYNEQFF.

As regards this clone: One junction end disagrees with the germline gene, perhaps due to a read error. The gene calls are TRBV15 and TRBJ1-6; D is possibly TRBD1 (6 bases). The CDR3 length is 15 residues. Germline values: CDR1 LNHNV, CDR2 YYDKDF (reference sequence). CDR3 sequence reads: CAASMGTSLNTPLHF. CDR3 DNA: TGTGCCGCCAGCATGGGGACATCCCTAAATACACCCCTCCACTTT.

This clone is labeled large. The gene calls are TRBV27 and TRBJ2-3; D unresolved. CDR1 and CDR2 from the germline V gene are MNHEY and SMNVEV (reference sequence). The CDR3 is made up of 15 amino acids. The V and J ends lost 3 bases and 6 bases respectively, with 16 bases between them. CDR3 in amino acids: CASSLSPDPLDTQYF. The CDR3 DNA reads as TGTGCCAGCAGTTTGTCACCGGACCCACTTGATACGCAGTATTTT.

This clone is judged medium-sized. The chain couples TRBV7-9 to TRBJ2-5; no clear D gene. Germline V CDR1 and CDR2: SEHNR, FQNEAQ (reference sequence). The CDR3 length is 13 residues. V was trimmed by 1 base and J by 5 bases, leaving 8 bases between them. The CDR3 region has the DNA TGTGCCAGCAGCTTAGTCAGTATGGAGACCCAGTACTTC. Amino acid sequence: CASSLVSMETQYF.

This clone was found a few times. The rearrangement links TRBV5-1 to TRBJ2-7; the D call may be TRBD1 or TRBD2 (5 bases each). Trimming took 0 bases from V and 6 from J, leaving 13 bases between them. This CDR3 comprises 14 residues. Germline-derived CDR1 and CDR2 are SGHRS and YFSETQ. The CDR3 spells CASSLGQFGGEQYF. CDR3 DNA sequence: TGCGCCAGCAGCTTGGGACAGTTTGGGGGCGAGCAGTACTTC.

There are a few counts of this clone. V usage is TRBV10-3 and J usage is TRBJ2-7; D assignment may be TRBD1 or TRBD2 (6 bases each). Trimming left V 10 bases short and J 0 bases short, with 10 bases between. The CDR3 consists of 12 residues. Germline CDR1 is ENHRY and CDR2 is SYGVKD. CDR3 in amino acids: CATGANSYEQYF. CDR3 nucleotides: TGTGCCACGGGGGCCAACTCCTACGAGCAGTACTTC.